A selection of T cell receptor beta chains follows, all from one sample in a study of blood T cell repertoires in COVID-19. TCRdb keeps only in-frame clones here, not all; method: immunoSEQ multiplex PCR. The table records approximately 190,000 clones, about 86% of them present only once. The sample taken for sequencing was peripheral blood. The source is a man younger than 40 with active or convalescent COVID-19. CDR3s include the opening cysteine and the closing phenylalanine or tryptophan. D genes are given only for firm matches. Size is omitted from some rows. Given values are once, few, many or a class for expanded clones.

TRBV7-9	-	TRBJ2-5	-	CASIPPPSRRETQYF	TGTGCCAGCATCCCCCCCCCTAGTCGGAGGGAGACCCAGTACTTC
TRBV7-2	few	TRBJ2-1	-	CASSFGQSSYNEQFF	TGTGCCAGCAGCTTTGGACAGTCCTCCTACAATGAGCAGTTCTTC
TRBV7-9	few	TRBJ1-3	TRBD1	CASSPRHLTGNSGNTIYF	TGTGCCAGCAGCCCTCGCCACTTGACAGGGAACTCTGGAAACACCATATATTTT
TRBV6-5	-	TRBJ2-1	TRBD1	CASRTGTDHYNEQFF	TGTGCCAGCAGGACCGGGACAGACCACTACAATGAGCAGTTCTTC
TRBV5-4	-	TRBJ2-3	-	CASSLAGLTDTQYF	TGTGCCAGCAGCTTGGCGGGACTCACAGATACGCAGTATTTT
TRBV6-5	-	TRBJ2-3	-	CASRVGQVTDTQYF	TGTGCCAGCAGAGTGGGACAAGTCACAGATACGCAGTATTTT
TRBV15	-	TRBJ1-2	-	CATSRMGGDFDGYTF	TGTGCCACCAGCAGAATGGGAGGGGACTTCGATGGCTACACCTTC
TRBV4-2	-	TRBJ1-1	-	CASFGRAKTEAFF	TGTGCCAGCTTTGGGCGAGCTAAGACTGAAGCTTTCTTT
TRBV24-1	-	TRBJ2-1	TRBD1	CATSDYQTGANEQFF	TGTGCCACCAGTGATTACCAGACAGGGGCCAATGAGCAGTTCTTC
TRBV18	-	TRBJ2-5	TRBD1	CASSPGTDFQETQYF	TGTGCCAGCTCACCCGGGACAGATTTTCAAGAGACCCAGTACTTC
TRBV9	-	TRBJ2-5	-	CASSVGMGRETQYF	TGTGCCAGCAGCGTAGGAATGGGCCGGGAGACCCAGTACTTC
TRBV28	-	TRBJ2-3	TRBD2	CASSLRATTSGDTDTQYF	TGTGCCAGCAGTCTAAGGGCCACGACTAGCGGGGACACAGATACGCAGTATTTT
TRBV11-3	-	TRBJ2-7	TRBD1	CASSLGDGQGFEQYF	TGTGCCAGCAGCTTGGGGGATGGACAGGGGTTCGAGCAGTACTTC
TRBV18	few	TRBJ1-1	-	CASRPTGLYTEAFF	TGTGCCAGCCGCCCTACAGGGTTGTACACTGAAGCTTTCTTT
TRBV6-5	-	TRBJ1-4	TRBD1	CASKDRGLEKLFF	TGTGCCAGCAAGGACAGGGGCCTCGAAAAACTGTTTTTT
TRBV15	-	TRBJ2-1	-	CATSRDQTPGVDEQFF	TGTGCCACCAGCAGAGATCAGACCCCGGGGGTGGATGAGCAGTTCTTC
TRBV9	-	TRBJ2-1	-	CASSVVGENEQFF	TGTGCCAGCAGCGTAGTAGGAGAAAATGAGCAGTTCTTC
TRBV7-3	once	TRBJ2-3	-	CASSLIQGGDTQYF	TGTGCCAGCAGCTTAATACAGGGCGGAGATACGCAGTATTTT
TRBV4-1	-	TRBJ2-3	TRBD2	CASSQDGGLARADTQYF	TGCGCCAGCAGCCAAGATGGCGGACTAGCTAGGGCAGATACGCAGTATTTT
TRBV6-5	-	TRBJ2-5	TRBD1	CASSYSSRGPQETQYF	TGTGCCAGCAGTTACTCGAGCAGGGGGCCACAAGAGACCCAGTACTTC
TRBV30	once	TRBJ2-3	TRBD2	CAYLAGLPSDTQYF	TGTGCCTACCTAGCGGGGCTCCCCTCAGATACGCAGTATTTT
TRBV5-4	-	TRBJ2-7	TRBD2	CASSLALAGTVYEQYF	TGTGCCAGCAGCTTGGCACTAGCGGGTACCGTCTACGAGCAGTACTTC
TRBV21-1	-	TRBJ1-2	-	CASSKEVAGGSGYTF	-
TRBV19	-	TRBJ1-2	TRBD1	CATISDRGPDGYTF	TGTGCCACTATATCGGACAGGGGGCCAGATGGCTACACCTTC
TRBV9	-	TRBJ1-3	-	CASSVDGSSGNTIYF	TGTGCCAGCAGCGTAGATGGGAGCTCTGGAAACACCATATATTTT
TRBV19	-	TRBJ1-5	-	CASSIPAAYISNQPQHF	TGTGCCAGTAGTATCCCCGCCGCCTATATCAGCAATCAGCCCCAGCATTTT
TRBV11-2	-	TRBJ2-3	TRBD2	CASSPRLAEAQADTQYF	TGTGCCAGCAGCCCTAGACTAGCGGAAGCGCAGGCAGATACGCAGTATTTT
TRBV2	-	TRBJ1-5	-	CASQDGGYQPQHF	TGTGCCAGCCAGGACGGGGGATATCAGCCCCAGCATTTT
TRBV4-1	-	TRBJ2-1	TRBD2	CASSQLAGGSSYNEQFF	TGCGCCAGCAGCCAACTAGCGGGGGGGTCCTCCTACAATGAGCAGTTCTTC
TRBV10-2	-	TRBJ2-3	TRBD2	CASSEELAGATRYTQYF	TGCGCCAGCAGTGAGGAACTAGCGGGGGCCACCAGGTATACGCAGTATTTT
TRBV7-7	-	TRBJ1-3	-	CASSPGQSSGNTIYF	TGTGCTAGCAGCCCTGGACAGAGCTCTGGAAACACCATATATTTT
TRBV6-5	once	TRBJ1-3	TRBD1	CASSGTGLSGNTIYF	TGTGCCAGCAGCGGGACAGGGCTCTCTGGAAACACCATATATTTT
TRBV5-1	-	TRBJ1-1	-	CASSLNLLNTEAFF	TGCGCCAGCAGCCTAAACCTTTTGAACACTGAAGCTTTCTTT
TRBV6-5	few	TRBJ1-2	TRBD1	CATDPGQGADGYTF	TGTGCCACGGATCCGGGACAGGGGGCAGACGGCTACACCTTC
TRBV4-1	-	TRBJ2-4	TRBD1	CASSQGPGQGNIQYF	TGCGCCAGCAGCCAGGGACCGGGACAGGGAAACATTCAGTACTTC
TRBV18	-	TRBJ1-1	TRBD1	CASSRDRGNTEAFF	TGTGCCAGCTCACGGGACAGGGGGAACACTGAAGCTTTCTTT
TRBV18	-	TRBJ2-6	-	CASSPPVGGSGANVLTF	TGTGCCAGCTCACCACCGGTAGGGGGTTCTGGGGCCAACGTCCTGACTTTC
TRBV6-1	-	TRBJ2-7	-	CASSEAVVALTYEQYF	TGTGCCAGCAGTGAGGCGGTGGTAGCGCTAACCTACGAGCAGTACTTC
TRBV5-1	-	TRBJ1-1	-	CASSPGNQNTEAFF	TGCGCCAGCAGCCCAGGGAATCAGAACACTGAAGCTTTCTTT
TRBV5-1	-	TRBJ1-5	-	CASSLRGNSNQPQHF	TGCGCCAGCAGCTTGCGGGGGAATAGCAATCAGCCCCAGCATTTT
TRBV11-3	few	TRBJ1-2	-	CASSTSGADAYGYTF	TGTGCCAGCAGCACCAGCGGGGCGGACGCGTATGGCTACACCTTC
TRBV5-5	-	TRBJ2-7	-	CASSDRSSYEQYF	TGTGCCAGCAGCGATAGAAGCTCCTACGAGCAGTACTTC
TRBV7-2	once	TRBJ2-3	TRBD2	CASSTSGSPDTQYF	TGTGCCAGCAGCACTAGCGGGAGTCCAGATACGCAGTATTTT
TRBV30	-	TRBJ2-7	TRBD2	CAWSGGGISSYEQYF	TGTGCCTGGAGTGGGGGGGGGATTAGCTCCTACGAGCAGTACTTC
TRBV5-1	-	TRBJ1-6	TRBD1	CASSLVGGGGNSPLHF	TGCGCCAGCAGCTTGGTCGGAGGGGGCGGCAATTCACCCCTCCACTTT
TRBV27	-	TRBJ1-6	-	CASSLSHGLGSPLHF	TGTGCCAGCAGTTTATCGCACGGGTTGGGTTCACCCCTCCACTTT
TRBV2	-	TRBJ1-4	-	CASTQRQDEKLFF	TGTGCCAGCACTCAAAGACAGGATGAAAAACTGTTTTTT
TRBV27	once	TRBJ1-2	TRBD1	CASSPRQGANYGYTF	TGTGCCAGCAGTCCTAGACAGGGGGCGAACTATGGCTACACCTTC
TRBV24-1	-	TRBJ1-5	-	CATSGEGNQPQHF	TGTGCCACCAGCGGGGAGGGCAATCAGCCCCAGCATTTT
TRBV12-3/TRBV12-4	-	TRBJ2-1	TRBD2	CASSSREGNEQFF	TGTGCCAGCAGTTCGCGGGAGGGCAATGAGCAGTTCTTC